This T cell receptor (beta chain) was observed in a study of blood T cell repertoires in COVID-19 (dated by TCRdb to the early 2020s). Regarding the research as a whole: Samples covering the acute and convalescent phases of COVID-19 were provided by collaborators in the United States, Italy and Spain. The samples were drawn from two sources: the first 160 participants of the ongoing ImmuneRACE study, and 1,200 or so subjects contributed by 6 global collaborators. The material from the prospective study consisted of cDNA or gDNA derived from T cells, B-cell-depleted T cells, or PBMCs. Deeply sampled blood TCRbeta repertoires from subjects exposed to, actively infected with, or recovered from COVID-19 were included in the dataset. The repertoires were made available in a free public database intended to serve as a resource for research on the immune response to SARS-CoV-2. Where available, HLA class I and class II types were taken from metadata supplied by the sample provider and were not determined by assay-based typing. Sample metadata almost always included a de-identified subject ID, COVID-19 status, age in years and sex. The research as a whole found: The amount of clinical and demographic metadata varied by source and participant and was provided uncurated.

CDR1 and CDR2 are read off the germline V gene as SGHTS and YDEGEE. There are 14 amino acids in the CDR3, from cysteine to phenylalanine inclusive. The entry retains the CDR3 DNA only, 42 bases that are in frame from base 1. V ends up 4 bases short and J 5 bases short, with an unmatched junction base count of 8. Details on this clone: Which antigen it targets is not known. Base qualities are not at hand, and no much larger clone is one base apart.

One collaborating source in Seattle enrolled patients during active infection and followed them longitudinally through the course of disease. Each collaborating institution followed its own protocols to collect whole blood in K2EDTA tubes. For TCRbeta analysis, collaborator samples were shipped as frozen whole blood, as isolated PBMCs, or as DNA extracted from either sample type. TCRbeta CDR3 regions were amplified from genomic DNA using the immunoSEQ Assay, a bias-controlled multiplex PCR. The authors processed their data as follows. The number of nucleated cells in each sample was estimated from the amplification of reference gene primers within the assay. Sequence reads were collapsed and filtered to measure the absolute abundance of every unique TCRbeta CDR3 rearrangement. For each sample, productive Simpson clonality was calculated as the square root of Simpson's diversity index over productive rearrangements. Drawn from immuneACCESS, this table holds only the in-frame rearrangements with V and J called that TCRdb kept. Clones are partly lost; checked studies trace under half to an unresolved V gene and leave the rest unexplained. V and J calls plus clone size are reproduced from that table; the DNA served to infer D and trimming. The sample table shows roughly 160,000 clones, and 85% to 90% are seen once. Approximately 0.5% of the sample comes from the top ten.

The sequence was obtained from a man in his 60s with COVID-19, enrolled during active disease. This receptor chain uses TRBV5-8 and TRBJ2-5, with 7 central nucleotides matching TRBD2. Sequencing input: peripheral blood. The CDR3 reads as follows: CASSQGGARETQYF. The bases are TGTGCCAGCAGCCAGGGAGGGGCCCGTGAGACCCAGTACTTC.